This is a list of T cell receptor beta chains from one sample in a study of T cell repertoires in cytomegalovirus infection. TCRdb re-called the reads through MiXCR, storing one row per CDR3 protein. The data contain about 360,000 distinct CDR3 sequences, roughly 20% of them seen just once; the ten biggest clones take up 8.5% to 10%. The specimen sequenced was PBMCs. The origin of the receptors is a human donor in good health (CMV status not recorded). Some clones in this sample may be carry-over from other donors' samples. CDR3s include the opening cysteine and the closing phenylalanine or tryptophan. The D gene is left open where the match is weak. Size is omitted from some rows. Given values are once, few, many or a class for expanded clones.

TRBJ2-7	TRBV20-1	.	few	CSASSGAYEQYF	TGCAGTGCTTCCTCGGGAGCATACGAGCAGTACTTC
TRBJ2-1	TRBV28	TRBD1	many	CASSLAPGQGNNEQFF	TGTGCCAGCAGCCTGGCCCCCGGACAGGGAAACAATGAGCAGTTCTTC
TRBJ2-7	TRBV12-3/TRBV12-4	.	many	CASSPPRRDEQYF	TGTGCCAGCAGCCCCCCGAGGAGGGACGAGCAGTACTTC
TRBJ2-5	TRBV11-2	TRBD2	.	CASSLAATSEETQYF	TGTGCCAGCAGCCTTGCGGCTACTAGCGAAGAGACCCAGTACTTC
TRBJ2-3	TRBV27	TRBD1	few	CASSTRGRRSKDTQYF	TGTGCCAGCAGTACCAGGGGGCGCAGGAGTAAGGATACGCAGTATTTT
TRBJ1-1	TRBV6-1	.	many	CASSFGPRRTEAFF	TGTGCCAGCAGTTTCGGACCCAGGAGGACTGAAGCTTTCTTT
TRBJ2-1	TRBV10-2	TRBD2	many	CASSEPGLAGAGEGNEQFF	TGCGCCAGCAGTGAGCCGGGACTAGCGGGAGCCGGTGAAGGCAATGAGCAGTTCTTC
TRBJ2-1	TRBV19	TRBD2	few	CASSLSGDTVDEQFF	TGTGCCAGCTCCCTCAGCGGGGATACGGTCGATGAGCAGTTCTTC
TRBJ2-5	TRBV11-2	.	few	CASSLVGGHGETQYF	TGTGCCAGCAGCTTAGTTGGGGGGCATGGGGAGACCCAGTACTTC
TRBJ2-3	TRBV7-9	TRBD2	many	CASSHGLAGGPADTQYF	TGTGCCAGCAGCCATGGACTAGCGGGAGGGCCCGCCGATACGCAGTATTTT
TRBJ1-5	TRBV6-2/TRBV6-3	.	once	CASSEFPGSNQPQHF	TGTGCCAGCAGTGAGTTTCCTGGGAGCAATCAGCCCCAGCATTTT
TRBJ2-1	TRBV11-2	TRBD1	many	CASSSGTANNEQFF	TGTGCCAGCAGCTCTGGGACAGCCAACAATGAGCAGTTCTTC
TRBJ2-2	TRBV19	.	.	CASSIDSLWRPTGELFF	TGTGCCAGTAGTATAGATTCATTATGGAGACCAACCGGGGAGCTGTTTTTT
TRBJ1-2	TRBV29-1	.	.	CSVELWEINYGYTF	TGCAGCGTTGAACTCTGGGAGATAAACTATGGCTACACCTTC
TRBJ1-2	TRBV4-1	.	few	CASRPDSFENYGYTF	TGCGCCAGCAGACCAGACTCCTTCGAAAACTATGGCTACACCTTC
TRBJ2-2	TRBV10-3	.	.	CAISDPSRITPSGIGGELFF	TGTGCCATCAGTGACCCGAGTCGGATAACTCCCAGTGGGATCGGCGGGGAGCTGTTTTTT
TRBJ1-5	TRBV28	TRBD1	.	CASSISGSRGINQPQHF	TGTGCCAGCAGCATCTCGGGCAGCAGGGGGATCAATCAGCCCCAGCATTTT
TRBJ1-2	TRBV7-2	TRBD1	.	CASSYGSAGTGAPNYGYTF	TGTGCCAGCAGCTATGGCAGCGCCGGGACAGGGGCCCCTAACTATGGCTACACCTTC
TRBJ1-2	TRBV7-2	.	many	CASSLVQGGNYGYTF	TGTGCCAGCAGCTTAGTCCAGGGCGGTAACTATGGCTACACCTTC
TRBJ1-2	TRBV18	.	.	CASSPLSRGEDYGYTF	TGTGCCAGCTCACCACTATCAAGGGGGGAAGACTATGGCTACACCTTC
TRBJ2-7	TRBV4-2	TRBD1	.	CASSQGDRDRAYEQYF	TGTGCCAGCAGCCAGGGGGACCGGGACAGAGCCTACGAGCAGTACTTC
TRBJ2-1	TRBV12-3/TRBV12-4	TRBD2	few	CASSWPGTSGRNEQFF	TGTGCCAGCAGTTGGCCCGGGACTAGCGGGAGGAACGAGCAGTTCTTC